One sample yielded the 11 T cell receptor beta chains listed below, sequenced in a study of radiotherapy plus CTLA-4 blockade in lung cancer. The repertoire was sequenced with immunoSEQ multiplex PCR; TCRdb's copy has only in-frame clones and lacks some. This table has approximately 100,000 clones, more than 75% appearing once. The source was peripheral blood, collected from a patient treated with radiotherapy plus ipilimumab. The receptors were gathered from a human donor with non-small cell lung cancer who had a partial response to radiotherapy plus ipilimumab.

The chain combines TRBV28 with TRBJ1-2; D perhaps matches TRBD1 (5 bases). Germline V lookup: CDR1 MDHEN, CDR2 SYDVKM. This CDR3 is 14 amino acids long. V lost 1 base to trimming and J lost 3 bases, with 9 bases between them. CDR3 sequence reads: CASSLFAGHYGYTF. Here the CDR3 DNA reads TGTGCCAGCAGTTTATTTGCGGGGCACTATGGCTACACCTTC.

The J gene is TRBJ2-3, the V gene TRBV28, with TRBD2 matching 10 bases. Germline CDR1 and CDR2: MDHEN and SYDVKM. V lost 10 bases, J lost 4 bases, and 14 bases stayed unmatched. The CDR3 totals 16 residues. CDR3 sequence (DNA): TGTGCCACCACGGCGATCACTAGCGGGATAGCAGATACGCAGTATTTT. The encoded protein is CATTAITSGIADTQYF.

V gene TRBV5-4 combines with J gene TRBJ2-1; TRBD2 matches at 9 bases. Per the germline V gene, CDR1 is SGHNT and CDR2 is YYREEE (reference sequence). The CDR3 is made up of 15 amino acids. The V and J ends lost 4 bases and 5 bases, in that order; junction bases with no gene match: 7. CDR3 DNA sequence: TGTGCCAGCAGCCTACCGGGACTAGCCCACAATGAGCAGTTCTTC. Amino acid sequence: CASSLPGLAHNEQFF. Supplemented by reference TRBV5-4 and TRBJ2-1, the full variable domain reads ETGVTQSPTHLIKTRGQQVTLRCSSQSGHNTVSWYQQALGQGPQFIFQYYREEENGRGNFPPRFSGLQFPNYSSELNVNALELDDSALYLCASSLPGLAHNEQFFGPGTRLTVL.

This chain joins TRBV6-6 and TRBJ2-4; 8 nucleotides line up with TRBD2. The CDR3 has 14 amino acids. J gave up 8 bases and V 6 bases, and 9 bases lay outside the gene matches. Germline values: CDR1 MNHNY, CDR2 SVGAGI (reference sequence). CDR3 sequence: CASRRTSTSDIQYF. The CDR3 coding sequence is TGTGCCAGCAGACGGACTAGCACCAGTGACATTCAGTACTTC.

The V call is TRBV7-3, the J call TRBJ2-5, with 11 bases matching TRBD1. Germline V lookup: CDR1 SGHTA, CDR2 FQGTGA. CDR3 size: 16 residues. V shed 5 bases and J 0 bases; nucleotides not matched to a gene: 5. Here the CDR3 DNA reads TGTGCCAGCAGCCCAAGGACAGGGGGCAACCAAGAGACCCAGTACTTC. It is translated as CASSPRTGGNQETQYF.

Only one count was recorded for this clone. The chain employs TRBV2 and TRBJ2-1; 11 positions match TRBD1. CDR1 and CDR2 (germline): SNHLY, FYNNEI. Losses at the gene ends were 7 bases for V and 4 bases for J; bases not matched to a gene: 3. The CDR3 runs to 14 residues. In nucleotides, the CDR3 is TGTGCCAGCAACCGGGACAGGGGGTACAATGAGCAGTTCTTC. It codes for CASNRDRGYNEQFF.

The chain is built from TRBV7-9 and TRBJ2-7; D uncertain. Between the trimmed V and J ends, which lost 8 bases and 0 bases, there was a span of 11 bases. Germline CDR1 reads SEHNR; CDR2 reads FQNEAQ (reference sequence). This CDR3 comprises 13 residues. CDR3 DNA: TGTGCCAGCTCGGCAGGCCGCTCCTACGAGCAGTACTTC. Protein: CASSAGRSYEQYF. The whole variable domain, remainder taken from reference TRBV7-9 and TRBJ2-7, is DTGVSQNPRHKITKRGQNVTFRCDPISEHNRLYWYRQTLGQGPEFLTYFQNEAQLEKSRLLSDRFSAERPKGSFSTLEIQRTEQGDSAMYLCASSAGRSYEQYFGPGTRLTVT.

This clone appeared a single time. V usage is TRBV5-1 and J usage is TRBJ2-1, with 11 bases aligning to TRBD2. The germline V gene encodes CDR1 SGHRS and CDR2 YFSETQ. V lost 2 bases to trimming and J lost 3 bases; unmatched junction nucleotides: 4. The CDR3 extends over 16 amino acids. CDR3 amino acids: CASSLAGTSGYNEQFF. In DNA, the CDR3 is TGCGCCAGCAGCTTAGCCGGGACTAGCGGCTACAATGAGCAGTTCTTC. The complete variable domain, with remaining parts taken from reference TRBV5-1 and TRBJ2-1, reads KAGVTQTPRYLIKTRGQQVTLSCSPISGHRSVSWYQQTPGQGLQFLFEYFSETQRNKGNFPGRFSGRQFSNSRSEMNVSTLELGDSALYLCASSLAGTSGYNEQFFGPGTRLTVL.

In its sample, this clone was seen once. The chain combines TRBV27 with TRBJ2-1; D may be TRBD1 (6 bases). The germline V gene encodes CDR1 MNHEY and CDR2 SMNVEV (reference sequence). CDR3 length: 13 residues. Trimming pared 4 bases from V and 4 bases from J, leaving 8 bases between. CDR3 protein: CASSSTGYNEQFF. CDR3 in DNA: TGTGCCAGCAGTTCAACAGGGTACAATGAGCAGTTCTTC.

The chain carries TRBV19 and TRBJ1-3; TRBD1 is a possible D gene (6 bases). Looked up from germline, CDR1 is LNHDA and CDR2 is SQIVND (reference sequence). This CDR3 is 13 amino acids long. The V end was cut by 8 bases, the J end by 2 bases, with 10 bases between. The CDR3 spells CASERTAGNTIYF. As DNA, the CDR3 is TGTGCCAGTGAACGGACAGCTGGAAACACCATATATTTT.

The chain is built from TRBV5-6 and TRBJ2-3; 13 nucleotides line up with TRBD2. Looked up from germline, CDR1 is SGHDT and CDR2 is YYEEEE. CDR3 size: 17 residues. J gave up 5 bases and V 1 base, and 7 bases lay outside the gene matches. This CDR3 is CASSLSPLAGGGDTQYF. Written as DNA, the CDR3 is TGTGCCAGCAGCTTGTCCCCACTAGCGGGAGGGGGAGATACGCAGTATTTT.